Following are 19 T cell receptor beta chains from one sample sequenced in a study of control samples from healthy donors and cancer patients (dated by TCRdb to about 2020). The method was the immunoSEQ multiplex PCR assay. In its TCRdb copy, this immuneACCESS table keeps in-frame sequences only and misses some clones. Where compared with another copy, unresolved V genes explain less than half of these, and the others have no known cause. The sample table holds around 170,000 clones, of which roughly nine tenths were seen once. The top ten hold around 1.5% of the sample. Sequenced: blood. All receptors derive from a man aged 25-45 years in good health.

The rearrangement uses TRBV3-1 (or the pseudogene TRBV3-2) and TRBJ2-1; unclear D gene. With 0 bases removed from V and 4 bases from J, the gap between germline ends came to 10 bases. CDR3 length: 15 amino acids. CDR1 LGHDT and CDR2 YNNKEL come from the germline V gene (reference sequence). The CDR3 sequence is CASSQDLVLYNEQFF. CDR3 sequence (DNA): TGTGCCAGCAGCCAAGATTTAGTACTTTACAATGAGCAGTTCTTC.

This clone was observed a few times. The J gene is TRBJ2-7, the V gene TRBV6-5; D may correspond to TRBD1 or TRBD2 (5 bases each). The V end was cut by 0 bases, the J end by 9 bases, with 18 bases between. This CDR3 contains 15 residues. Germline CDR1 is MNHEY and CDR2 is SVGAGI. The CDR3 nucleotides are TGTGCCAGCAGTTACTCGGGGCGGGCCCTCGGAGGGCAGTACTTC. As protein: CASSYSGRALGGQYF.

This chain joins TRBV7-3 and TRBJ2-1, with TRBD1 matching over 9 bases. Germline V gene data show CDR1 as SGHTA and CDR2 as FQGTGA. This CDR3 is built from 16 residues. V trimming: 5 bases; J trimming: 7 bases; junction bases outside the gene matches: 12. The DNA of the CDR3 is TGTGCCAGCAGCCCCTCCGGGACAGGGAGTAATAATGAGCAGTTCTTC. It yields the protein CASSPSGTGSNNEQFF.

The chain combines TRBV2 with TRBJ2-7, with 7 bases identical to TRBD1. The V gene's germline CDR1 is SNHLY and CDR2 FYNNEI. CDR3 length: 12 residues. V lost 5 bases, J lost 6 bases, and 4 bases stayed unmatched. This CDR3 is CASSYDRVEQYF. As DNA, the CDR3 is TGTGCCAGCAGTTACGACAGGGTCGAGCAGTACTTC.

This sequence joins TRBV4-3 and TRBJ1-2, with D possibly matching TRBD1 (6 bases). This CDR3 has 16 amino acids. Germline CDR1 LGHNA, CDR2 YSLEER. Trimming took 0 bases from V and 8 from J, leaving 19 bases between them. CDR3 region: CASSQDRPGERKGYTF. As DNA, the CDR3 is TGCGCCAGCAGCCAAGATAGACCAGGGGAGCGGAAGGGCTACACCTTC.

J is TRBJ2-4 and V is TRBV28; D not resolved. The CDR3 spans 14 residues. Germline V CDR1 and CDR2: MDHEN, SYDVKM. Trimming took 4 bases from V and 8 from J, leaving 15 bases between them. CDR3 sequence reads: CASSSRSTRDIQYF. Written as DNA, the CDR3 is TGTGCCAGCAGTTCCCGGTCTACCCGGGACATTCAGTACTTC.

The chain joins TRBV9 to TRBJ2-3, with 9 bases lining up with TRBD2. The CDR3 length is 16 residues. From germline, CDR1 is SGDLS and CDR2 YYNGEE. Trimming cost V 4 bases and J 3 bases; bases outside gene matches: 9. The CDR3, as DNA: TGTGCCAGCAGCCCCTATCAGGGACTAGCAACAGATACGCAGTATTTT. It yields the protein CASSPYQGLATDTQYF.

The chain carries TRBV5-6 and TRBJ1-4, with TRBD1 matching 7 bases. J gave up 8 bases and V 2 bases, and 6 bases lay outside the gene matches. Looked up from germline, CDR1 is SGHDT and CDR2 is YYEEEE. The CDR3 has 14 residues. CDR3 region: CASSFAGGYEKLFF. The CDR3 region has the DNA TGTGCCAGCAGCTTTGCAGGGGGTTACGAAAAACTGTTTTTT.

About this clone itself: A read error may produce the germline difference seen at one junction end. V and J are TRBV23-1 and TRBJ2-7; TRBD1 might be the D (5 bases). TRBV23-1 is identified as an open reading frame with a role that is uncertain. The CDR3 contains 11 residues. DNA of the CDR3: TGCGCCAGCAGTCAGGGCAGGGTCAGAAACTTC. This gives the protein CASSQGRVRNF.

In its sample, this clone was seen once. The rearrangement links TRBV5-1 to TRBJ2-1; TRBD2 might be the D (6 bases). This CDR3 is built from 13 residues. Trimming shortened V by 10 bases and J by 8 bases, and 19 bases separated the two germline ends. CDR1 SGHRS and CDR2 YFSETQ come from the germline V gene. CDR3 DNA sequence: TGCGCCGGAAAGCCGGGGGTCGGCGATGAGCAGTTCTTC. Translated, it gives CAGKPGVGDEQFF.

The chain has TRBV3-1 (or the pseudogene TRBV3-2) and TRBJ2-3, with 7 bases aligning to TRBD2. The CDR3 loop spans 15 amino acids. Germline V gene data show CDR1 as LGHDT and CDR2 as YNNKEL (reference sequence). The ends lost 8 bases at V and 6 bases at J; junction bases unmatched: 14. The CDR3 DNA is TGTGCCAGCTCCCCGTCGGCAGCGGGGCCCGATACGCAGTATTTT. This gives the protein CASSPSAAGPDTQYF.

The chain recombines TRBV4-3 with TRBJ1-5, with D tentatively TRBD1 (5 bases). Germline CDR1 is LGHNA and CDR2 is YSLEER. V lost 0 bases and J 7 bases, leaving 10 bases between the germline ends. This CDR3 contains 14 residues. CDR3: CASSQDGQGQPQHF. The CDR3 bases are TGCGCCAGCAGCCAAGATGGCCAGGGCCAGCCCCAGCATTTT.

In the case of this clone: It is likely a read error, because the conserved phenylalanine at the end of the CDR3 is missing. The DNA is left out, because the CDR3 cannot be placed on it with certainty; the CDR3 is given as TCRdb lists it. CDR3 sequence reads: CATSDLVS. V is TRBV24-1 and J is TRBJ1-6. Inclusive of both ends, the CDR3 amounts to 8 amino acids. Germline-derived CDR1 and CDR2 are KGHDR and SFDVKD.

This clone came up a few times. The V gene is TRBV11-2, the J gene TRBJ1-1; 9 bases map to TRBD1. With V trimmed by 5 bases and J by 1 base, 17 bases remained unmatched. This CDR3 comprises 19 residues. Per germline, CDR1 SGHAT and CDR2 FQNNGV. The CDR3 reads CASSRKGQGRSWGNTEAFF. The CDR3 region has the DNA TGTGCCAGCAGCCGTAAAGGACAGGGGCGTAGTTGGGGGAACACTGAAGCTTTCTTT.

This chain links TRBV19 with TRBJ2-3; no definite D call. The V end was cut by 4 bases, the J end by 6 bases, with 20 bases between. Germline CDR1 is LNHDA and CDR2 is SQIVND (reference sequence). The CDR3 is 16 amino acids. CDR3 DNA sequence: TGTGCCAGTAGTAACCCCCCGGGCAGCAGTCCCGATACGCAGTATTTT. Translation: CASSNPPGSSPDTQYF.

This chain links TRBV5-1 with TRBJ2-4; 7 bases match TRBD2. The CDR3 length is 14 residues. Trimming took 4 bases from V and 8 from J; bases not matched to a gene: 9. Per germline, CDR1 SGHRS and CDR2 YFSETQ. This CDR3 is CASSPGAGEYIQYF. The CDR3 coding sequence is TGCGCCAGCAGCCCCGGGGCGGGAGAATACATTCAGTACTTC.

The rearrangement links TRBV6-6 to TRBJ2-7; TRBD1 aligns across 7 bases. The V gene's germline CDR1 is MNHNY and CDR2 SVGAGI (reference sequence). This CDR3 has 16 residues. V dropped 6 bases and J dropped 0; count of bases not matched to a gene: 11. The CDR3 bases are TGTGCCAGCAGCCGATCCGGGACAGAATCCTCCTACGAGCAGTACTTC. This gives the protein CASSRSGTESSYEQYF.

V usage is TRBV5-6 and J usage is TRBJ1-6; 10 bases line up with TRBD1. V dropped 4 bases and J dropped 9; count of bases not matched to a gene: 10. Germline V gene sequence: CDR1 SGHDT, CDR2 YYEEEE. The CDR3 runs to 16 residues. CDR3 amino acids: CASSPRQGAPGSPLHF. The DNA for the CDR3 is TGTGCCAGCAGCCCTAGACAGGGGGCGCCAGGTTCACCCCTCCACTTT.

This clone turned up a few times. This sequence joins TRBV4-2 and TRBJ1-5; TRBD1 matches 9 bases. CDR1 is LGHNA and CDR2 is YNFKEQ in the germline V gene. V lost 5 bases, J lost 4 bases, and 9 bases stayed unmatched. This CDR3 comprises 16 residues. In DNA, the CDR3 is TGTGCCAGCAGCATTCAACAGGGGGCTGGGAATCAGCCCCAGCATTTT. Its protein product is CASSIQQGAGNQPQHF.